These 8 T cell receptor beta chains were all obtained from the same sample, sequenced in a study of response to subunit inactivated influenza vaccine. TCRdb processed the RT-PCR reads anew with MiXCR; each CDR3 protein has one entry. The sample consists of around 750,000 distinct CDR3 sequences, over 20% of them appearing once. The source was PBMCs from blood, collected more than 4 days after vaccination. The receptors stem from a middle-aged man who received an inactivated influenza vaccine.

This clonotype was counted only a few times. The rearrangement uses TRBV12-3 or TRBV12-4 and TRBJ2-2, with D uncertain. This CDR3 region has 13 residues. Between the trimmed V and J ends, which lost 6 bases and 5 bases, there was a span of 10 bases. CDR3 nucleotides: TGTGCCAGCAGGTTTGGTGGGACCGGGGAGCTGTTTTTT. As protein: CASRFGGTGELFF.

The chain couples TRBV28 to TRBJ2-2; 8 bases match TRBD2. Germline CDR1 MDHEN, CDR2 SYDVKM. With V trimmed by 7 bases and J by 0 bases, 10 bases remained unmatched. The CDR3 has 17 amino acids. DNA of the CDR3: TGTGCCAGCACCAGAAGGGGACTAGAGGCGAACACCGGGGAGCTGTTTTTT. Translation: CASTRRGLEANTGELFF. Full variable domain (missing parts from reference TRBV28 and TRBJ2-2): DVKVTQSSRYLVKRTGEKVFLECVQDMDHENMFWYRQDPGLGLRLIYFSYDVKMKEKGDIPEGYSVSREKKERFSLILESASTNQTSMYLCASTRRGLEANTGELFFGEGSRLTVL.

Many counts were recorded for this clonotype. V gene TRBV5-6 combines with J gene TRBJ2-7; TRBD2 matches 9 bases. V lost 3 bases, J lost 3 bases, and 4 bases stayed unmatched. The CDR3 runs 14 residues. Per the germline V gene, CDR1 is SGHDT and CDR2 is YYEEEE. The CDR3 coding sequence is TGTGCCAGCAGCTGGGCTAGCGGGATCTACGAGCAGTACTTC. Residues: CASSWASGIYEQYF.

The chain carries TRBV3-1 and TRBJ2-2; D call uncertain. Trimming took off 1 base at V and 10 bases at J, with 4 bases between the two ends. The CDR3 contains 11 residues. Germline values: CDR1 LGHDT, CDR2 YNNKEL (reference sequence). CDR3 nucleotides: TGTGCCAGCAGCCAAGGGCAGGAGCTGTTTTTT. This sequence encodes CASSQGQELFF.

CDR3 in amino acids: CASSPQGAQPQHF. For the CDR3, the DNA is TGTGCCAGTAGTCCACAGGGGGCACAGCCCCAGCATTTT. The chain is built from TRBV19 and TRBJ1-5; 9 nucleotides match TRBD1. Germline V CDR1 and CDR2: LNHDA, SQIVND (reference sequence). The V segment lost 5 bases and the J segment 7 bases; nucleotides outside the gene matches: 3. There are 13 residues in the CDR3.

In its sample, this clonotype was seen many times. The chain recombines TRBV12-3 or TRBV12-4 with TRBJ2-3; either TRBD1 or TRBD2 may fit D (5 bases each). CDR3 length: 16 residues. Trimming took 6 bases from V and 6 from J, leaving 22 bases between them. The CDR3 region is CASSTTTGTFRDTQYF. The CDR3, as DNA: TGTGCCAGCAGCACCACCACCGGGACCTTCAGGGATACGCAGTATTTT.

This clonotype was counted ten times or more. Germline is not matched at one junction end, which may reflect a read error. The chain is built from TRBV11-2 and TRBJ2-1; 16 bases agree with TRBD2. Germline V lookup: CDR1 SGHAT, CDR2 FQNNGV. The CDR3 contains 18 residues. The CDR3: CASSIDGTSGGAYNEQFF. DNA of the CDR3: TGTGCCAGCAGCATAGATGGGACTAGCGGGGGGGCCTACAATGAGCAGTTCTTC.

The chain links TRBV20-1 to TRBJ2-5; 8 nucleotides align to TRBD1. The germline V gene encodes CDR1 DFQATT and CDR2 SNEGSKA (reference sequence). The length of the CDR3 is 15 residues. V shed 2 bases and J 4 bases; nucleotides not matched to a gene: 9. The CDR3 loop reads CSARRPDREVETQYF. CDR3 in DNA: TGCAGTGCTAGACGCCCGGACAGGGAGGTAGAGACCCAGTACTTC.